This T cell receptor beta chain was retrieved from a study of blood T cell repertoires in COVID-19. Study details: There were acute and convalescent COVID-19 samples, and they came from the United States, Italy and Spain. Sources were T cells, B-cell-depleted T cells, or PBMCs; the material itself was cDNA or gDNA.

V dropped 2 bases and J dropped 5; count of bases not matched to a gene: 8. The CDR3 has 15 residues. Germline-derived CDR1 and CDR2 are SGHTA and FQGNSA. Original data processing: Estimates of nucleated cell counts were drawn from the amplification of reference gene primers. Clones were sequenced by immunoSEQ multiplex PCR, and TCRdb holds only the in-frame ones, with some missing. V and J calls plus clone size are reproduced from that table; the DNA served to infer D and trimming. The repertoire holds roughly 95,000 clones, with 82% as singletons. This receptor was identified in a man older than 75 with acute or convalescent COVID-19. The chain couples TRBV7-2 to TRBJ1-2; 7 bases agree with TRBD1. Sequenced: peripheral blood. DNA of the CDR3: TGTGCCAGCAGCTTATCCAAGGGGGCACAGTATGGCTACACCTTC. Protein sequence: CASSLSKGAQYGYTF. The full variable domain, its missing parts supplied by reference TRBV7-2 and TRBJ1-2, is GAGVSQSPSNKVTEKGKDVELRCDPISGHTALYWYRQSLGQGLEFLIYFQGNSAPDKSGLPSDRFSAERTGGSVSTLTIQRTQQEDSAVYLCASSLSKGAQYGYTFGSGTRLTVV.